The 2 T cell receptor beta chains below all came from one sample that was sequenced in a study of blood T cell repertoires in COVID-19. Assay: immunoSEQ multiplex PCR; the TCRdb copy retains only in-frame clones and omits some. The table has roughly 140,000 clones, 84% seen once. Sequencing was carried out using peripheral blood. The receptors stem from a woman over 75 in a cohort sampled during active or convalescent COVID-19.

The J gene is TRBJ2-7, the V gene TRBV6-5; no clear D. The germline CDR1 and CDR2 sequences are MNHEY and SVGAGI. Between the trimmed V and J ends, which lost 8 bases and 3 bases, there was a span of 8 bases. The CDR3 runs to 11 residues. CDR3 sequence: CASGQVYEQYF. Here the CDR3 DNA reads TGTGCCAGCGGGCAAGTCTACGAGCAGTACTTC.

The CDR3 region has the DNA TGTGCCAGCAGCGAGGCCACTAATGAAAAACTGTTTTTT. Its protein is CASSEATNEKLFF. V and J are TRBV5-4 and TRBJ1-4; D gene ambiguous. The CDR3 has 13 residues. V was trimmed by 4 bases and J by 2 bases, leaving 6 bases between them. Germline CDR1 reads SGHNT; CDR2 reads YYREEE (reference sequence).